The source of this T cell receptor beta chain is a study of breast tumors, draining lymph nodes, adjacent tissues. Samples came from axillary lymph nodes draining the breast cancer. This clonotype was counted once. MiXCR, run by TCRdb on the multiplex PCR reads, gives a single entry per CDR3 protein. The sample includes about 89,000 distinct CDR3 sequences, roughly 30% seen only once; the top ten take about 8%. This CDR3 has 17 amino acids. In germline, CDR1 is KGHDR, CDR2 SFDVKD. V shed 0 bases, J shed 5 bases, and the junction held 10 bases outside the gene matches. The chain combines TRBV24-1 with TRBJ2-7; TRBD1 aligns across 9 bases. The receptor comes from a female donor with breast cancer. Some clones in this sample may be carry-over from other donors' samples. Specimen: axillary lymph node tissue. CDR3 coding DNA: TGTGCCACCAGTGATTTGATTTACCGGGACAGGGATGACGAGCAGTACTTC. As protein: CATSDLIYRDRDDEQYF.